The 7 T cell receptor beta chains below were found in one sample sequenced in a study of cytomegalovirus exposure and HLA in healthy donors. Generated by immunoSEQ multiplex PCR, the TCRdb table keeps only in-frame clones and is missing some. In the table there are more than 300,000 clones, around 86% of which are singletons. The sequencing sample was made of PBMCs. The source is a woman aged 18-29 years in good health and CMV-seronegative.

This sequence joins TRBV11-3 and TRBJ2-1, with 9 bases that match TRBD2. This CDR3 is built from 16 residues. After removal of 1 base from V and 5 bases from J, the junction contained 6 bases not matched to a gene. Per germline, CDR1 SGHNT and CDR2 YENEEA. The CDR3 DNA follows: TGTGCCAGCAGCTTAGTCTTTAGCGGGGGAGACAATGAGCAGTTCTTC. As protein: CASSLVFSGGDNEQFF.

The chain joins TRBV7-9 to TRBJ2-7; D ambiguous. There are 13 residues in the CDR3. V lost 0 bases to trimming and J lost 5 bases, with 8 bases between them. Germline V gene data show CDR1 as SEHNR and CDR2 as FQNEAQ (reference sequence). CDR3 protein: CASSLAVGDEQYF. CDR3 DNA sequence: TGTGCCAGCAGCTTAGCGGTGGGCGACGAGCAGTACTTC.

The chain is built from TRBV27 and TRBJ1-4; 8 bases match TRBD1. Per the germline V gene, CDR1 is MNHEY and CDR2 is SMNVEV (reference sequence). V lost 7 bases to trimming and J lost 8 bases; unmatched junction nucleotides: 12. CDR3 size: 15 residues. This CDR3 is CASIRKPGGGEKLFF. As DNA, the CDR3 is TGTGCCAGCATTCGAAAGCCAGGGGGCGGAGAAAAACTGTTTTTT.

This chain links TRBV6-1 with TRBJ2-4, with 11 bases matching TRBD2. Germline V gene sequence: CDR1 MNHNS, CDR2 SASEGT. The V gene end was trimmed by 4 bases and the J gene end by 6 bases; junction bases not matched to a gene: 5. This CDR3 region has 15 residues. CDR3 nucleotide sequence: TGTGCCAGCAGTGTTTTAGCGGGAGGGGGAAACATTCAGTACTTC. Its protein product is CASSVLAGGGNIQYF.

V and J are TRBV27 and TRBJ1-5; tentatively, D is TRBD1 (5 bases). The CDR3 length is 16 residues. V shed 2 bases and J shed 0 bases, with 11 bases lying between them. Looked up from germline, CDR1 is MNHEY and CDR2 is SMNVEV (reference sequence). The CDR3 bases are TGTGCCAGCAGTTTAAAGGGGTTTAATAGCAATCAGCCCCAGCATTTT. Encoded protein: CASSLKGFNSNQPQHF.

V is TRBV28 and J is TRBJ1-1; D is uncertain. The germline V and J ends were trimmed by 6 bases and 2 bases, with 4 bases remaining between them. Germline V gene sequence: CDR1 MDHEN, CDR2 SYDVKM. CDR3 size: 11 residues. CDR3 DNA: TGTGCCAGCAGCCCAAACACTGAAGCTTTCTTT. Its protein product is CASSPNTEAFF.

The gene calls are TRBV9 and TRBJ1-2, with TRBD1 as a possible D gene (5 bases). Trimming took off 4 bases at V and 8 bases at J, with 24 bases between the two ends. The CDR3 runs 16 residues. Germline V gene data show CDR1 as SGDLS and CDR2 as YYNGEE. The CDR3 DNA is TGTGCCAGCAGCCCCCGAGCTCTGGGGGGGTTGAGCGGCTACACCTTC. Its protein product is CASSPRALGGLSGYTF. Combining the CDR3 with reference TRBV9 and TRBJ1-2 gives the whole variable domain DSGVTQTPKHLITATGQRVTLRCSPRSGDLSVYWYQQSLDQGLQFLIQYYNGEERAKGNILERFSAQQFPDLHSELNLSSLELGDSALYFCASSPRALGGLSGYTFGSGTRLTVV.